This T cell receptor (beta chain) was observed in a study of tumor-infiltrating lymphocytes in primary liver carcinoma. Overall study context: Among the tumors, stages were T1-T3 N0M0 and sizes about 4 to 11 cm.

Whole-study results and caveats: The top-250-clone fraction was significantly higher in tumors than in blood (p = 0.039).

Co-extracted RNA and DNA came from roughly 21-30 mg of unsorted bulk tissue. V was trimmed by 3 bases and J by 4 bases, leaving 23 bases between them. Germline CDR1 MNHEY, CDR2 SVGEGT. The CDR3 loop spans 18 amino acids. Starting material of roughly 550 ng total RNA yielded TCR beta cDNA via a constant-region primer. It was through three nested multiplex PCR rounds of slightly modified ARM-PCR that TCR beta libraries arose. Forward primers for TRBV1-TRBV30 and a C-beta reverse primer served the first two PCR rounds, at roughly 10 cycles each. TCRdb analysed the multiplex PCR reads with MiXCR anew, one entry per CDR3 protein. Of 120,000 or so distinct CDR3 sequences listed, about 59% were seen once; the top ten hold approximately 9.9%. This clonotype was observed a single time. Its cognate antigen is unknown.

Sample: liver tumor tissue from sampling region 1. The subset is: tumor region T1, superior pole. The clonotype comes from a woman aged 60-75 years with primary liver carcinoma and hepatitis B virus infection. This rearrangement joins TRBV6-2 or TRBV6-3 to TRBJ2-3, with a possible D match to TRBD2 (6 bases). The CDR3 nucleotides are TGTGCCAGCAGTTATCGGGACTTACAAGCGTCCTTCGCAGATACGCAGTATTTT. As protein: CASSYRDLQASFADTQYF.